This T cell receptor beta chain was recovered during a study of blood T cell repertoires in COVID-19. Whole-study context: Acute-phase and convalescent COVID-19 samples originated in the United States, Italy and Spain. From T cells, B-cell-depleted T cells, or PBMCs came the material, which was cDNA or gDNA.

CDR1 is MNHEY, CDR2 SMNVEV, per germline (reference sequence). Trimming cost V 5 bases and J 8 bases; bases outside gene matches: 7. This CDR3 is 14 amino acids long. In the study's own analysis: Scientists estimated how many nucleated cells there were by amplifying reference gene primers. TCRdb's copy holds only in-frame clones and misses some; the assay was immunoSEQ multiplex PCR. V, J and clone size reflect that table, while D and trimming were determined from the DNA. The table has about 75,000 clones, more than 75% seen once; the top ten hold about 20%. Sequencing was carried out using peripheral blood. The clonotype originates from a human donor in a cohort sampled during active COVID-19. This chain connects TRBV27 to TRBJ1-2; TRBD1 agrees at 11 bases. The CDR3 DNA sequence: TGTGCCAGCAGTCGCCGGGACAGGGGGGGAGGCTACACCTTC. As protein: CASSRRDRGGGYTF.